This T cell receptor (beta chain) was observed in a study of monozygotic twins with inflammatory bowel disease. General study results and limits: IBD patients had lower TCRbeta diversity (inverse Simpson) than healthy co-twins. Limited power may explain why concordant and discordant twins showed no difference in repertoire similarity.

TCRdb reprocessed the 5' RACE reads and reports one entry per CDR3 protein, with no DNA. The specimen's table records approximately 330,000 distinct CDR3 sequences. Regarding this clonotype: The antigen is not known.

Germline lookup yields CDR1 SEHNR and CDR2 FQNEAQ (reference sequence). The CDR3 totals 16 residues. This clonotype originated in a human donor with ulcerative colitis or Crohn's disease, or a healthy co-twin of an affected twin (not recorded which). Sequenced sample: blood. This chain connects TRBV7-9 to TRBJ2-3; TCRdb's assignment of TRBD2 cannot be checked, as there is no DNA. CDR3 protein: CASSLRTSGIADTQYF.